This T cell receptor beta chain was retrieved from a study of T-cell reconstitution after alpha-beta-depleted transplantation in children. Findings of the study overall: Reports say that about two months after transplant, the alpha-beta T cells came out of several hundred graft clones that had expanded. The study traced high day-60 TCRbeta diversity in some patients to surviving recipient T cells and thymic progenitors. T cells produced anew were the main source of T-cell counts and diversity one year after transplant.

CDR3 size: 14 residues. Germline values: CDR1 DFQATT, CDR2 SNEGSKA (reference sequence). Trimming left V 0 bases short and J 2 bases short, with 8 bases between. Unique molecular identifiers were incorporated into the prepared TCRbeta library. In TCRdb, the PCR reads were re-called with MiXCR into one record per CDR3 protein. The table shows around 100,000 distinct CDR3 sequences, with 10% occurring only once. This clonotype came up a few times. Its antigen is unidentified. This rearrangement joins TRBV20-1 to TRBJ1-5; D not resolved. This clonotype was obtained from a boy aged 2-15 years with acute lymphoblastic leukemia, due to receive a stem cell transplant. Material: PBMCs, obtained before TCRalphabeta/CD19-depleted stem cell transplant. The CDR3 spells CSARDGGRNQPQHF. For the CDR3, the DNA is TGCAGTGCTAGAGATGGTGGGCGCAATCAGCCCCAGCATTTT.